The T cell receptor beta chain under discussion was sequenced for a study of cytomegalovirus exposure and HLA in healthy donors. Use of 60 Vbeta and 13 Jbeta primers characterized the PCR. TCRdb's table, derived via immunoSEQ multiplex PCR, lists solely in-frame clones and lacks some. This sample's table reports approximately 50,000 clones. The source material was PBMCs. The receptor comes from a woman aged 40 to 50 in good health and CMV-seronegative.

This CDR3 reads CASRAQSLSQAFF. In DNA form, the CDR3 reads TGTGCCAGCAGGGCACAGAGCTTGAGTCAAGCTTTCTTT. V gene TRBV6-5 combines with J gene TRBJ1-1; no reliable D call. Between the trimmed V and J ends, which lost 6 bases and 9 bases, there was a span of 17 bases. Germline V gene sequence: CDR1 MNHEY, CDR2 SVGAGI. This CDR3 has 13 residues.